This note documents a single TCR beta chain sequence. As yet, its antigen is unknown. This specimen comes from a study of cytomegalovirus exposure and HLA in healthy donors. Study-wide results and limits: Being productive about 90% or about 30% of the time was typical of most TCR beta V segments in an earlier analysis. Likely technical artifact: a cluster of highly shared sequence variants.

With 60 Vbeta and 13 Jbeta primers, the PCR was carried out. Clones were read by immunoSEQ multiplex PCR, and TCRdb kept only the in-frame ones, dropping some. The sample holds roughly 160,000 clones, over 60% seen once. The material sequenced was PBMCs. The TCR sequence derives from a woman aged 25 to 39 in good health and CMV-seronegative.

This chain's CDR3 is CASSSRSGANVLTF. The CDR3 bases are TGTGCCAGCAGTTCCCGGTCTGGGGCCAACGTCCTGACTTTC. The chain carries TRBV27 and TRBJ2-6; D unresolved. The CDR3 sequence is 14 residues long. CDR1 MNHEY and CDR2 SMNVEV come from the germline V gene (reference sequence). Trimming removed 4 bases from V and 1 base from J, with 5 bases in between.